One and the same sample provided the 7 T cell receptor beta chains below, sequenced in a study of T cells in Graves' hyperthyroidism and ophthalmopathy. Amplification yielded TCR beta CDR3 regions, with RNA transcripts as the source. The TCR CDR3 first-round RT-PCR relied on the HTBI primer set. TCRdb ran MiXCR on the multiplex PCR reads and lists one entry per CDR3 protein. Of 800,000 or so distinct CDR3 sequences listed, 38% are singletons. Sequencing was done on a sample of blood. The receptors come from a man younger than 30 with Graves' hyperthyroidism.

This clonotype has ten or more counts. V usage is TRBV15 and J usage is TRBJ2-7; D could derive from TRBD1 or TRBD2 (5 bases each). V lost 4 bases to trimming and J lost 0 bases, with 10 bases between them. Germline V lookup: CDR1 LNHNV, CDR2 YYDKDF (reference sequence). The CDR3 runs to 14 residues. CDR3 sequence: CATSMVGASYEQYF. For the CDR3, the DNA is TGTGCCACCAGCATGGTCGGGGCCTCCTACGAGCAGTACTTC.

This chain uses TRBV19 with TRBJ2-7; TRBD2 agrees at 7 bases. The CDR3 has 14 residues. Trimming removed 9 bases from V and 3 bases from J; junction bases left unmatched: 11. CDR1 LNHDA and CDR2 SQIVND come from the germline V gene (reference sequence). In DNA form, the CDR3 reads TGTGCCAGCAGTGTCCGGGCGGGGGTCTACGAGCAGTACTTC. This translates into CASSVRAGVYEQYF.

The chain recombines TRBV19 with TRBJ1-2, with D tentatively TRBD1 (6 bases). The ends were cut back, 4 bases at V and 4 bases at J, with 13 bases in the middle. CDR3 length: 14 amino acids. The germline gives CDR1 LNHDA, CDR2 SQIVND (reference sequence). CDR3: CASSKGDNPYGYTF. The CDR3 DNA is TGTGCCAGTAGTAAGGGGGACAACCCCTATGGCTACACCTTC.

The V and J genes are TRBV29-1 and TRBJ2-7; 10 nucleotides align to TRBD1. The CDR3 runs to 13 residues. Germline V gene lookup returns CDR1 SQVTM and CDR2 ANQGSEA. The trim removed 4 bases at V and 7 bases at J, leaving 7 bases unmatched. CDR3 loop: CSVATGGTGEQYF. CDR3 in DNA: TGCAGCGTTGCGACAGGGGGCACCGGGGAGCAGTACTTC.

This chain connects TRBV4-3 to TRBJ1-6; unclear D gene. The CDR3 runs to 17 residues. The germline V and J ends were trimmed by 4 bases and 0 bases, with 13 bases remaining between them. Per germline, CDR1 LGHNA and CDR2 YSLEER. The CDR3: CASSPFRTSSYNSPLHF. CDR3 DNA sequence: TGCGCCAGCAGCCCTTTCAGAACGAGCTCCTATAATTCACCCCTCCACTTT.

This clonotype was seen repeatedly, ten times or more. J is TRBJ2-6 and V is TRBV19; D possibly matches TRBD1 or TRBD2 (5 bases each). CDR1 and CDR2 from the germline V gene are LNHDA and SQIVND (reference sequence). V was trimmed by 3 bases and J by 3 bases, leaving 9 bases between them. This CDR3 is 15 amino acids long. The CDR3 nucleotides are TGTGCCAGTAGTATCGGGACCCTTGGGGCCAACGTCCTGACTTTC. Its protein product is CASSIGTLGANVLTF.

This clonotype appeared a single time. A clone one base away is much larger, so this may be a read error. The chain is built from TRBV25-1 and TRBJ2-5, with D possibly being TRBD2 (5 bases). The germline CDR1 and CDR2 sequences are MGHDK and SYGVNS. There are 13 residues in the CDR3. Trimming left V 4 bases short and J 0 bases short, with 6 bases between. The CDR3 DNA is TGTGCCAGCAGTGCCGGGAACCAAGAGACCCAGTACTTC. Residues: CASSAGNQETQYF. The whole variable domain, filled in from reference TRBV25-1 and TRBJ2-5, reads EADIYQTPRYLVIGTGKKITLECSQTMGHDKMYWYQQDPGMELHLIHYSYGVNSTEKGDLSSESTVSRIRTEHFPLTLESARPSHTSQYLCASSAGNQETQYFGPGTRLLVL.